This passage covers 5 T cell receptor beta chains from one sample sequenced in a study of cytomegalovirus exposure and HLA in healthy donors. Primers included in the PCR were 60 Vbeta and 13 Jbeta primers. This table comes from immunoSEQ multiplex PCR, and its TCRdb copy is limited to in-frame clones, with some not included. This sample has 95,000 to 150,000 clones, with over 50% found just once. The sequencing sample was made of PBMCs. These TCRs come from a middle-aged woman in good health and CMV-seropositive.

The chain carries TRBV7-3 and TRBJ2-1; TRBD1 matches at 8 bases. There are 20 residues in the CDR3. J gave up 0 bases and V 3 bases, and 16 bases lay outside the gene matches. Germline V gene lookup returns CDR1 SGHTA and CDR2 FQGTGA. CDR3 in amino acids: CASSFFVGQGAPSSYNEQFF. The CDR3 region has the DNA TGTGCCAGCAGCTTCTTCGTGGGTCAGGGGGCTCCCAGCTCCTACAATGAGCAGTTCTTC.

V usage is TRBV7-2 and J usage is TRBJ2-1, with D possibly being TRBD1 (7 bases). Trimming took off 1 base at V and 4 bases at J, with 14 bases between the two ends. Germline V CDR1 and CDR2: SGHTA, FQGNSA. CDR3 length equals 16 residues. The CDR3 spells CASSLDAGQPYNEQFF. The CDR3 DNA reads TGTGCCAGCAGCTTAGACGCGGGACAGCCATACAATGAGCAGTTCTTC.

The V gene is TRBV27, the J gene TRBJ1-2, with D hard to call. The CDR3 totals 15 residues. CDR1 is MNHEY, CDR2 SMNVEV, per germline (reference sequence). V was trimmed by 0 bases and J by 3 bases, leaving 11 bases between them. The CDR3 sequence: CASSLSGGSYYGYTF. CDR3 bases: TGTGCCAGCAGTTTATCGGGAGGATCGTACTATGGCTACACCTTC.

For the CDR3, the DNA is TGTGCCAGCAGTTTACGAGGGAATGGCAATCAGCCCCAGCATTTT. Protein: CASSLRGNGNQPQHF. The chain joins TRBV28 to TRBJ1-5; no clear D gene. Germline CDR1 and CDR2: MDHEN and SYDVKM. This CDR3 spans 15 amino acids. Trimming shortened V by 2 bases and J by 2 bases, and 10 bases separated the two germline ends. The whole variable domain, remainder taken from reference TRBV28 and TRBJ1-5, is DVKVTQSSRYLVKRTGEKVFLECVQDMDHENMFWYRQDPGLGLRLIYFSYDVKMKEKGDIPEGYSVSREKKERFSLILESASTNQTSMYLCASSLRGNGNQPQHFGDGTRLSIL.

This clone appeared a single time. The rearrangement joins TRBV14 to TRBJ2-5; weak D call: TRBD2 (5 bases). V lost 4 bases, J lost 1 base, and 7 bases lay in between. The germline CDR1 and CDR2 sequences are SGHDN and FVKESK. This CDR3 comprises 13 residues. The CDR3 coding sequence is TGTGCCAGCAGCCCAGGACTCCAAGAGACCCAGTACTTC. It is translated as CASSPGLQETQYF.